What follows are 10 T cell receptor beta chains derived from one specimen sequenced in a study of T cell changes during pregnancy in multiple sclerosis. Produced via immunoSEQ multiplex PCR; TCRdb's table is partial and in-frame only. In the table there are more than 10,000 clones, 70% to 90% of which are singletons. The material sequenced was CD8+ T cells from peripheral blood mononuclear cells, taken in the second trimester of pregnancy. The receptors here all came from a female donor in good health, enrolled as a control in a pregnancy study.

The J gene is TRBJ2-1, the V gene TRBV19; D is possibly TRBD1 (5 bases). The germline V gene encodes CDR1 LNHDA and CDR2 SQIVND (reference sequence). This CDR3 region has 13 residues. The germline V and J ends were trimmed by 3 bases and 3 bases, with 6 bases remaining between them. CDR3 residues: CASSIDSYNEQFF. CDR3 DNA sequence: TGTGCCAGTAGTATTGACAGCTACAATGAGCAGTTCTTC.

By its share, this clone is medium-sized. The V gene is TRBV2, the J gene TRBJ1-2; D unclear. The CDR3 has 14 amino acids. Germline V gene lookup returns CDR1 SNHLY and CDR2 FYNNEI. Trimming removed 4 bases from V and 0 bases from J, with 9 bases in between. CDR3 nucleotide sequence: TGTGCCAGCAGTGGTTGGCAGACTAACTATGGCTACACCTTC. Amino acids: CASSGWQTNYGYTF.

The J gene is TRBJ2-7, the V gene TRBV11-2; 7 bases match TRBD2. The CDR3 runs 16 residues. Germline V gives CDR1 SGHAT, CDR2 FQNNGV. Germline trimming cut 5 bases from V and 6 bases from J; bases unmatched to any gene: 16. CDR3 amino acids: CASSPPQSREMAEQYF. In nucleotides, the CDR3 is TGTGCCAGCAGCCCGCCTCAGTCGCGGGAGATGGCCGAGCAGTACTTC.

This chain connects TRBV6-1 to TRBJ2-1, with TRBD2 identical over 12 bases. With V trimmed by 3 bases and J by 10 bases, 7 bases remained unmatched. CDR1 and CDR2 (germline): MNHNS, SASEGT. CDR3 length equals 15 residues. The chain's CDR3 is CASSEELAGGGEQFF. CDR3 in DNA: TGTGCCAGCAGTGAGGAGCTAGCGGGGGGGGGCGAGCAGTTCTTC.

The V gene is TRBV15, the J gene TRBJ2-2; 8 bases line up with TRBD2. V lost 4 bases, J lost 4 bases, and 11 bases stayed unmatched. The length of the CDR3 is 17 residues. Germline lookup yields CDR1 LNHNV and CDR2 YYDKDF (reference sequence). In DNA, the CDR3 is TGTGCCACCAGCAAAGATGGAGCGGGAGAGGGCACCGGGGAGCTGTTTTTT. Translating it yields CATSKDGAGEGTGELFF.

This clone was detected only a few times. The chain links TRBV12-5 to TRBJ1-2; D call uncertain. The CDR3 runs 15 residues. CDR1 and CDR2 from the germline V gene are LGHNT and FRNRAP. V dropped 5 bases and J dropped 8 bases, with 21 bases sitting between them. The CDR3 reads CASGPPSQSLGGYTF. DNA for the CDR3: TGTGCTAGTGGTCCTCCGTCCCAGAGCCTCGGGGGCTACACCTTC.

By its share, this clone is medium-sized. V and J are TRBV30 and TRBJ1-6; D may be TRBD1 (6 bases). The V gene lost 1 base and the J gene lost 7 bases, with 8 bases spanning the gap. Germline CDR1 reads GTSNPN; CDR2 reads SVGIG (reference sequence). This CDR3 spans 13 amino acids. The chain's CDR3 is CAWSGTENSPLHF. CDR3 in DNA: TGTGCCTGGAGTGGGACAGAGAATTCACCCCTCCACTTT.

CDR3 region: CATSRERLDRGPPWQYF. CDR3 nucleotide sequence: TGTGCCACCAGCAGAGAAAGACTGGACAGGGGCCCCCCCTGGCAGTACTTC. The chain recombines TRBV15 with TRBJ2-7, with TRBD1 identical over 9 bases. V trimming: 0 bases; J trimming: 9 bases; junction bases outside the gene matches: 15. The germline V gene has CDR1 LNHNV and CDR2 YYDKDF (reference sequence). CDR3 length: 17 residues. Complete variable domain (other parts from reference TRBV15 and TRBJ2-7): DAMVIQNPRYQVTQFGKPVTLSCSQTLNHNVMYWYQQKSSQAPKLLFHYYDKDFNNEADTPDNFQSRRPNTSFCFLDIRSPGLGDTAMYLCATSRERLDRGPPWQYFGPGTRLTVT.

The V and J genes are TRBV11-2 and TRBJ1-2, with 12 bases that match TRBD1. Looked up from germline, CDR1 is SGHAT and CDR2 is FQNNGV. Trimming took 6 bases from V and 4 from J; bases not matched to a gene: 12. CDR3 size: 17 residues. CDR3 in DNA: TGTGCCAGCAGTGTGGGGACAGGGGGCCTCTCGGCCTATGGCTACACCTTC. Its protein product is CASSVGTGGLSAYGYTF.

V gene TRBV15 combines with J gene TRBJ1-2; D unresolved. Trimming pared 1 base from V and 4 bases from J, leaving 13 bases between. The germline CDR1 and CDR2 sequences are LNHNV and YYDKDF (reference sequence). The CDR3 runs 15 residues. The CDR3 nucleotides read TGTGCCACCAGCAGAGGGGCGCGTTCCCGCTATGGCTACACCTTC. The encoded protein is CATSRGARSRYGYTF.